This passage covers 16 T cell receptor beta chains from one sample sequenced in a study of blood T cell repertoires in COVID-19. Clones were sequenced by immunoSEQ multiplex PCR, and TCRdb holds only the in-frame ones, with some missing. Seen here are under 250,000 clones, around 79% observed once, and the top ten hold around 6%. The sequencing sample was made of peripheral blood. These receptors were collected from a woman between 35 and 50 years old with COVID-19, enrolled during active disease.

This clone has just one count. V gene TRBV7-2 combines with J gene TRBJ2-7; TRBD2 is a possible D gene (6 bases). This CDR3 is 14 amino acids long. The V end was cut by 3 bases, the J end by 0 bases, with 9 bases between. In germline, CDR1 is SGHTA, CDR2 FQGNSA. CDR3 in amino acids: CASSFSGRSYEQYF. CDR3 bases: TGTGCCAGCAGCTTTAGCGGACGCTCCTACGAGCAGTACTTC.

This clone was counted a few times. The chain is built from TRBV7-8 and TRBJ2-7; D is perhaps TRBD1 (5 bases). This CDR3 is 12 amino acids long. Looked up from germline, CDR1 is SGHVS and CDR2 is FQNEAQ. Between the trimmed V and J ends, which lost 5 bases and 7 bases, there was a span of 12 bases. The CDR3 DNA is TGTGCCAGCAGCCCCAGGGCCGGGGAGCAGTACTTC. Translation gives CASSPRAGEQYF. Supplemented by reference TRBV7-8 and TRBJ2-7, the full variable domain reads GAGVSQSPRYKVAKRGQDVALRCDPISGHVSLFWYQQALGQGPEFLTYFQNEAQLDKSGLPSDRFFAERPEGSVSTLKIQRTQQEDSAVYLCASSPRAGEQYFGPGTRLTVT.

This chain links TRBV27 with TRBJ2-2; 8 nucleotides line up with TRBD2. V gave up 3 bases and J gave up 6 bases; unmatched junction bases: 6. This CDR3 spans 15 amino acids. In germline, CDR1 is MNHEY, CDR2 SMNVEV (reference sequence). In nucleotides, the CDR3 is TGTGCCAGCAGTTTTGGGACTAGGGGCGCCGGGGAGCTGTTTTTT. Its protein product is CASSFGTRGAGELFF.

The rearrangement links TRBV7-9 to TRBJ2-3; 8 nucleotides match TRBD2. The CDR3 loop spans 14 amino acids. Germline V CDR1 and CDR2: SEHNR, FQNEAQ (reference sequence). Germline trimming cut 3 bases from V and 5 bases from J; bases unmatched to any gene: 4. Here the CDR3 DNA reads TGTGCCAGCAGCTTCGGGGGGACTAGAGATACGCAGTATTTT. The encoded protein is CASSFGGTRDTQYF. Supplemented by reference TRBV7-9 and TRBJ2-3, the full variable domain reads DTGVSQNPRHKITKRGQNVTFRCDPISEHNRLYWYRQTLGQGPEFLTYFQNEAQLEKSRLLSDRFSAERPKGSFSTLEIQRTEQGDSAMYLCASSFGGTRDTQYFGPGTRLTVL.

This clone was observed once. The chain has TRBV4-1 and TRBJ1-3; TRBD1 aligns across 11 bases. The germline V gene has CDR1 MGHRA and CDR2 YSYEKL. The trim removed 0 bases at V and 0 bases at J, leaving 4 bases unmatched. CDR3 size: 18 residues. The CDR3 sequence: CASSQDSGTGGSGNTIYF. The CDR3 nucleotides are TGCGCCAGCAGCCAAGATAGCGGGACAGGGGGCTCTGGAAACACCATATATTTT.

This clone was observed a single time. This chain connects TRBV7-3 to TRBJ2-1; 8 bases fit TRBD1. The CDR3 runs 15 residues. With 2 bases clipped from V and 4 bases from J, the junction kept 4 bases outside the gene matches. Germline values: CDR1 SGHTA, CDR2 FQGTGA. CDR3 residues: CASSLDRGGYNEQFF. CDR3 bases: TGTGCCAGCAGCTTAGACAGGGGAGGTTACAATGAGCAGTTCTTC.

V and J are TRBV5-1 and TRBJ1-2, with D perhaps TRBD1 (5 bases). Germline V gene lookup returns CDR1 SGHRS and CDR2 YFSETQ. CDR3 length: 13 residues. V was pared by 5 bases and J by 6 bases, with 14 bases between. The CDR3 is CASRAGVEDGYTF. The CDR3 nucleotides are TGCGCCAGCAGGGCGGGGGTTGAGGATGGCTACACCTTC.

The sample holds one count of this clone. V and J are TRBV30 and TRBJ2-2; 9 positions agree with TRBD1. The germline gives CDR1 GTSNPN, CDR2 SVGIG (reference sequence). This CDR3 has 13 amino acids. The junction had 4 bases not matched to a gene; V was cut back by 5 bases and J by 6 bases. The CDR3 here is CAWDRGVAGELFF. Written as DNA, the CDR3 is TGTGCCTGGGACAGGGGGGTCGCCGGGGAGCTGTTTTTT.

This clone is labeled as medium-sized. This chain links TRBV5-1 with TRBJ1-2; no firm D call. CDR1 and CDR2 (germline): SGHRS, YFSETQ. Trimming removed 3 bases from V and 7 bases from J, with 19 bases in between. CDR3 length equals 15 residues. The CDR3 reads CASSSTIGSPGGYTF. The CDR3 coding sequence is TGCGCCAGCAGCTCGACGATTGGGTCCCCGGGTGGCTACACCTTC.

This clone was picked up a small number of times. This sequence joins TRBV29-1 and TRBJ1-2, with D possibly matching TRBD1 (6 bases). The CDR3 has 15 residues. V was shortened by 4 bases and J by 1 base, with 16 bases between the two germline ends. Germline V lookup: CDR1 SQVTM, CDR2 ANQGSEA. The CDR3 bases are TGCAGCGTTGGGGCAGGGGCCAACCTTAACTATGGCTACACCTTC. Translating it yields CSVGAGANLNYGYTF.

The rearrangement links TRBV19 to TRBJ1-2; the D is unclear. The CDR3 loop spans 12 amino acids. CDR1 is LNHDA and CDR2 is SQIVND in the germline V gene (reference sequence). V was shortened by 6 bases and J by 5 bases, with 10 bases between the two germline ends. CDR3 in amino acids: CASRDKEYGYTF. The CDR3 DNA sequence: TGTGCCAGTAGGGATAAGGAGTATGGCTACACCTTC.

V gene TRBV12-3 or TRBV12-4 combines with J gene TRBJ2-1; D ambiguous. The V end was cut by 4 bases, the J end by 3 bases, with 4 bases between. CDR3 length equals 12 residues. Written as DNA, the CDR3 is TGTGCCAGCAGTTATCTCTACAATGAGCAGTTCTTC. It codes for CASSYLYNEQFF.

As regards this clone: The sample has other DNA sequences that encode this CDR3 too. The rearrangement links TRBV30 to TRBJ2-7; D ambiguous. Trimming stripped 3 bases from V and 4 bases from J, with 7 bases between. The germline V gene encodes CDR1 GTSNPN and CDR2 SVGIG (reference sequence). The CDR3 totals 11 residues. The CDR3 protein is CAWSVAYEQYF. CDR3 DNA sequence: TGTGCCTGGAGCGTGGCTTACGAGCAGTACTTC.

CDR3 amino acids: CASSRVGAGGRRNEQFF. The CDR3 region has the DNA TGTGCCAGCAGCCGCGTTGGAGCGGGAGGGCGACGGAATGAGCAGTTCTTC. The chain uses TRBV11-2 and TRBJ2-1; 10 nucleotides line up with TRBD2. Losses at the gene ends were 5 bases for V and 7 bases for J; bases not matched to a gene: 14. This CDR3 is built from 17 residues. Germline CDR1 reads SGHAT; CDR2 reads FQNNGV.

This chain connects TRBV3-1 (or the pseudogene TRBV3-2) to TRBJ2-3, with D perhaps matching TRBD2 (5 bases). The CDR3 is 11 amino acids. Deletions cut 9 bases from V and 4 bases from J, with 8 bases between. Germline CDR1 reads LGHDT; CDR2 reads YNNKEL (reference sequence). The CDR3: CASAGADTQYF. The CDR3 nucleotides read TGTGCCAGTGCGGGCGCAGATACGCAGTATTTT.

The chain links TRBV5-1 to TRBJ1-6; D may be TRBD1 (6 bases). Trimming shortened V by 4 bases and J by 10 bases, and 18 bases separated the two germline ends. The length of the CDR3 is 15 residues. Germline V lookup: CDR1 SGHRS, CDR2 YFSETQ. CDR3 sequence reads: CASSIQGTAQSPLHF. Here the CDR3 DNA reads TGCGCCAGCAGCATACAGGGTACGGCACAGTCACCCCTCCACTTT.